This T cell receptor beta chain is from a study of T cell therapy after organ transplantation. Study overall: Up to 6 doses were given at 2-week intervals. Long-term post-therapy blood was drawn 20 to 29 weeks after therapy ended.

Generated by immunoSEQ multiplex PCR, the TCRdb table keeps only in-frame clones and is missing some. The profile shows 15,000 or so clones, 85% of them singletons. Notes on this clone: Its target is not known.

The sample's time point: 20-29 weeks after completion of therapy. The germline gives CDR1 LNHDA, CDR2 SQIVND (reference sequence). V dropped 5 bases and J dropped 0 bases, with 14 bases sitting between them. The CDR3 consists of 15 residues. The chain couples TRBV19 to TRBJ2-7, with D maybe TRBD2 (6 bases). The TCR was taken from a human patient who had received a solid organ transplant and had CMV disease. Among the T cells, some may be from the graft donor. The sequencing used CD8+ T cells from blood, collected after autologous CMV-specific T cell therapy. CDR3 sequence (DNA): TGTGCCAGTAGTTACACACGGGGGAGCTCCTACGAGCAGTACTTC. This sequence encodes CASSYTRGSSYEQYF.